Following are 24 T cell receptor beta chains from one sample sequenced in a study of blood T cell repertoires in COVID-19. Assay used: immunoSEQ multiplex PCR; TCRdb lists only in-frame clones, some missing. The sample consists of 150,000 to 170,000 clones, roughly 80% of them appearing once. Material: peripheral blood. The receptors stem from a woman in her sixties or seventies with COVID-19, enrolled during active disease.

CDR3 amino acids: CSASPRGAQARNSPLHF. The CDR3 DNA is TGCAGTGCTAGTCCCAGGGGAGCTCAGGCGAGGAATTCACCCCTCCACTTT. The genes are TRBV20-1 and TRBJ1-6, with D perhaps TRBD1 (6 bases). V dropped 3 bases and J dropped 7 bases, with 22 bases sitting between them. The CDR3 covers 17 residues. Germline V gene lookup returns CDR1 DFQATT and CDR2 SNEGSKA (reference sequence).

The rearrangement links TRBV6-5 to TRBJ1-2, with no clear D. CDR1 is MNHEY and CDR2 is SVGAGI in the germline V gene. Trimming pared 0 bases from V and 0 bases from J, leaving 11 bases between. The CDR3 contains 16 residues. CDR3 in amino acids: CASSYSRAQSNYGYTF. As DNA, the CDR3 is TGTGCCAGCAGTTACTCGAGGGCCCAGTCTAACTATGGCTACACCTTC.

This clone was picked up one time. The chain employs TRBV11-3 and TRBJ1-1, with 9 positions matching TRBD1. Germline V CDR1 and CDR2: SGHNT, YENEEA. This CDR3 is 16 amino acids long. After removal of 5 bases from V and 7 bases from J, the junction contained 14 bases not matched to a gene. The CDR3 here is CASSAPRQGDDSEAFF. CDR3 bases: TGTGCCAGCAGCGCACCCCGACAGGGGGACGACAGTGAAGCTTTCTTT.

The V gene is TRBV11-2, the J gene TRBJ1-2; D remains unclear. Germline values: CDR1 SGHAT, CDR2 FQNNGV. V lost 8 bases, J lost 0 bases, and 22 bases lay in between. The length of the CDR3 is 17 residues. The CDR3 reads CASRDSRRLETNYGYTF. The CDR3 nucleotides read TGTGCCAGCCGAGACTCGAGACGGCTCGAGACTAACTATGGCTACACCTTC.

This rearrangement joins TRBV18 to TRBJ2-5; 8 nucleotides agree with TRBD1. Germline V gene sequence: CDR1 KGHSH, CDR2 LQKENI. J was trimmed by 7 bases and V by 0 bases; bases with no gene match: 7. There are 15 residues in the CDR3. CDR3 residues: CASSPPEQGVGTQYF. The CDR3 DNA reads as TGTGCCAGCTCACCACCGGAACAGGGGGTGGGGACCCAGTACTTC.

Written as DNA, the CDR3 is TGTGCCAGCAGTGAATTAGGCGGTGACTCTGGAAACACCATATATTTT. Residues: CASSELGGDSGNTIYF. V and J are TRBV6-1 and TRBJ1-3; D remains unclear. CDR3 length: 16 amino acids. The germline gives CDR1 MNHNS, CDR2 SASEGT. V was cut by 2 bases and J by 0 bases, with 11 bases left in between.

J is TRBJ2-7 and V is TRBV6-1, with TRBD2 as a possible D gene (6 bases). Trimming took off 3 bases at V and 1 base at J, with 16 bases between the two ends. Germline V gene sequence: CDR1 MNHNS, CDR2 SASEGT. The CDR3 loop spans 16 amino acids. For the CDR3, the DNA is TGTGCCAGCAGTGACACCCTCGGGAGCCGTTCCTACGAGCAGTACGTC. Translating it yields CASSDTLGSRSYEQYV.

The chain employs TRBV21-1 and TRBJ2-1; the table's D gene call, TRBD1, was not cross checked with the DNA. TRBV21-1 is an annotated pseudogene. CDR3 length: 13 amino acids. This chain's CDR3 is CATLDRGRIEQFF. The CDR3 nucleotides read TGTGCCACATTAGACAGGGGCAGGATTGAGCAGTTCTTC.

The J gene is TRBJ2-4, the V gene TRBV18; TRBD2 agrees at 9 bases. The junction had 4 bases not matched to a gene; V was cut back by 0 bases and J by 1 base. The length of the CDR3 is 17 residues. Germline values: CDR1 KGHSH, CDR2 LQKENI. CDR3 nucleotides: TGTGCCAGCTCACCACCAGGACTAGCGTTTGCCAAAAACATTCAGTACTTC. It translates to CASSPPGLAFAKNIQYF.

This CDR3 is CASSRTGGPTTNEKLFF. CDR3 nucleotide sequence: TGTGCCAGTAGCAGGACAGGGGGACCAACAACTAATGAAAAACTGTTTTTT. The chain couples TRBV19 to TRBJ1-4; TRBD1 matches at 10 bases. The CDR3 is 17 residues long. Germline V gives CDR1 LNHDA, CDR2 SQIVND (reference sequence). The J segment lost 0 bases and the V segment lost 6 bases, leaving 7 bases of the junction unmatched. Based on the CDR3 plus reference TRBV19 and TRBJ1-4, the full variable domain is DGGITQSPKYLFRKEGQNVTLSCEQNLNHDAMYWYRQDPGQGLRLIYYSQIVNDFQKGDIAEGYSVSREKKESFPLTVTSAQKNPTAFYLCASSRTGGPTTNEKLFFGSGTQLSVL.

This chain joins TRBV24-1 and TRBJ2-1, with D tentatively TRBD2 (5 bases). The length of the CDR3 is 14 residues. Trimming took off 4 bases at V and 6 bases at J, with 12 bases between the two ends. Germline V CDR1 and CDR2: KGHDR, SFDVKD. Here the CDR3 DNA reads TGTGCCACCAGTGACCGGACTCCCTCCAATGAGCAGTTCTTC. It yields the protein CATSDRTPSNEQFF.

CDR3: CASSQTPQTVNTEAFF. The CDR3 nucleotides are TGTGCCAGCAGCCAAACACCCCAGACAGTTAACACTGAAGCTTTCTTT. This chain connects TRBV3-1 (or the pseudogene TRBV3-2) to TRBJ1-1, with D possibly matching TRBD1 (5 bases). V was pared by 2 bases and J by 2 bases, with 15 bases between. This CDR3 contains 16 residues. Germline V gene data show CDR1 as LGHDT and CDR2 as YNNKEL (reference sequence).

The chain couples TRBV7-8 to TRBJ1-2; D is uncertain. The V gene lost 1 base and the J gene lost 7 bases, with 25 bases spanning the gap. The germline V gene encodes CDR1 SGHVS and CDR2 FQNEAQ. The CDR3 extends over 18 amino acids. CDR3 residues: CASSLGSVGDGTLAGYTF. DNA of the CDR3: TGTGCCAGCAGCTTAGGATCGGTCGGAGATGGAACCTTGGCTGGCTACACCTTC.

The chain recombines TRBV24-1 with TRBJ1-2, with 8 bases fitting TRBD1. In germline, CDR1 is KGHDR, CDR2 SFDVKD. With 5 bases clipped from V and 5 bases from J, the junction kept 3 bases outside the gene matches. The CDR3 sequence is 13 residues long. CDR3 region: CATSADRAYGYTF. The CDR3 DNA follows: TGTGCCACCAGTGCGGACAGGGCGTATGGCTACACCTTC.

This chain connects TRBV12-3 or TRBV12-4 to TRBJ1-1; D gene unclear. The CDR3 is made up of 12 amino acids. V was clipped by 6 bases and J by 4 bases, with 9 bases between them. The CDR3, as DNA: TGTGCCAGCAGCTGGGCGGGCACTGAAGCTTTCTTT. Amino acid sequence: CASSWAGTEAFF.

The J gene is TRBJ2-7, the V gene TRBV7-6; TRBD1 aligns across 9 bases. The CDR3 extends over 15 amino acids. Germline assignment: CDR1 SGHVS and CDR2 FNYEAQ. V shed 3 bases and J 1 base; nucleotides not matched to a gene: 4. The CDR3 region is CASSLGGQGSYEQYF. As DNA, the CDR3 is TGTGCCAGCAGCTTGGGGGGACAGGGTTCCTACGAGCAGTACTTC.

This clone was detected only once. The gene calls are TRBV6-5 and TRBJ1-2, with 8 bases fitting TRBD1. Germline lookup yields CDR1 MNHEY and CDR2 SVGAGI. The CDR3 consists of 15 residues. Trimming cost V 7 bases and J 6 bases; bases outside gene matches: 13. The CDR3 DNA reads as TGTGCCAGCAACATTCCGGACAGGGAAGGCGATGGCTACACCTTC. It codes for CASNIPDREGDGYTF.

The chain combines TRBV5-5 with TRBJ2-3; 8 nucleotides agree with TRBD2. CDR3 size: 15 residues. The V and J ends lost 1 base and 3 bases, in that order; junction bases with no gene match: 4. Per germline, CDR1 SGHKS and CDR2 YYEKEE (reference sequence). This CDR3 reads CASSLRGRWTDTQYF. CDR3 DNA sequence: TGTGCCAGCAGCTTGCGCGGGAGGTGGACAGATACGCAGTATTTT. Together with reference TRBV5-5 and TRBJ2-3, the CDR3 gives the full variable domain: DAGVTQSPTHLIKTRGQQVTLRCSPISGHKSVSWYQQVLGQGPQFIFQYYEKEERGRGNFPDRFSARQFPNYSSELNVNALLLGDSALYLCASSLRGRWTDTQYFGPGTRLTVL.

This clone turned up a few times. V usage is TRBV19 and J usage is TRBJ1-1; perhaps TRBD1 as D (5 bases). Looked up from germline, CDR1 is LNHDA and CDR2 is SQIVND (reference sequence). The CDR3 consists of 14 residues. V was clipped by 6 bases and J by 4 bases, with 15 bases between them. DNA for the CDR3: TGTGCCAGTAGCTTGGTGGGAAGGGGCACTGAAGCTTTCTTT. It translates to CASSLVGRGTEAFF.

The chain couples TRBV4-2 to TRBJ2-7; D might be TRBD2 (7 bases). The CDR3 covers 12 residues. CDR1 is LGHNA and CDR2 is YNFKEQ in the germline V gene. V lost 7 bases and J 7 bases, leaving 14 bases between the germline ends. Here the CDR3 DNA reads TGTGCCAGCAACCGAGGGGGAGGGGAGCAGTACTTC. It encodes CASNRGGGEQYF.

This CDR3 is CASSWTGARSTEAFF. The DNA for the CDR3 is TGCGCCAGCAGCTGGACAGGGGCGAGGAGCACTGAAGCTTTCTTT. This sequence joins TRBV5-1 and TRBJ1-1; 9 bases align to TRBD1. The CDR3 contains 15 residues. The J segment lost 4 bases and the V segment lost 3 bases, leaving 7 bases of the junction unmatched. Germline V CDR1 and CDR2: SGHRS, YFSETQ. The whole variable domain, filled in from reference TRBV5-1 and TRBJ1-1, reads KAGVTQTPRYLIKTRGQQVTLSCSPISGHRSVSWYQQTPGQGLQFLFEYFSETQRNKGNFPGRFSGRQFSNSRSEMNVSTLELGDSALYLCASSWTGARSTEAFFGQGTRLTVV.

The chain is built from TRBV7-6 and TRBJ1-3; 7 nucleotides align to TRBD1. Looked up from germline, CDR1 is SGHVS and CDR2 is FNYEAQ. Trimming cost V 5 bases and J 4 bases; bases outside gene matches: 8. This CDR3 is built from 15 residues. CDR3 nucleotides: TGTGCCAGCAGCATCGCAGGGGGAGCAGGAAACACCATATATTTT. Its protein is CASSIAGGAGNTIYF.

The sample holds one count of this clone. The chain carries TRBV3-1 (or the pseudogene TRBV3-2) and TRBJ1-2; D uncertain. There are 12 residues in the CDR3. The germline gives CDR1 LGHDT, CDR2 YNNKEL (reference sequence). V was trimmed by 5 bases and J by 14 bases, leaving 18 bases between them. The CDR3 protein is CASSSPGWRTTF. In DNA, the CDR3 is TGTGCCAGCAGCTCCCCCGGCTGGCGGACTACCTTC.

The chain is built from TRBV4-1 and TRBJ1-2; no firm D call. Germline V gene lookup returns CDR1 MGHRA and CDR2 YSYEKL. V was trimmed by 1 base and J by 2 bases, leaving 11 bases between them. The CDR3 covers 15 residues. As DNA, the CDR3 is TGCGCCAGCAGCCAAGCCCTGTCGGGGAACTATGGCTACACCTTC. Protein product: CASSQALSGNYGYTF.